This entry lists 17 T cell receptor beta chains sequenced from one sample in a study of CD8 T cells in Susac syndrome. cDNA came from around 0.54 to 1 ug RNA primed by random hexamers. One entry per CDR3 protein results from TCRdb running MiXCR on the immunoSEQ multiplex PCR reads. The table has about 140,000 distinct CDR3 sequences, approximately 95% seen once. Input material: CD4+ T cells from PBMCs. The receptors stem from a human donor with Susac syndrome.

The chain links TRBV27 to TRBJ2-7; D remains ambiguous. V was cut by 2 bases and J by 3 bases, with 8 bases left in between. Germline V gene sequence: CDR1 MNHEY, CDR2 SMNVEV (reference sequence). The CDR3 spans 13 residues. CDR3 protein: CASSLVSGYEQYF. The CDR3, as DNA: TGTGCCAGCAGTTTAGTCTCAGGCTACGAGCAGTACTTC.

The chain joins TRBV4-2 to TRBJ2-3; no clear D. CDR1 and CDR2 from the germline V gene are LGHNA and YNFKEQ. The V and J ends lost 0 bases and 1 base respectively, with 2 bases between them. The CDR3 spans 13 residues. CDR3 amino acids: CASSQEGTDTQYF. The DNA of the CDR3 is TGTGCCAGCAGCCAAGAGGGCACAGATACGCAGTATTTT.

CDR3 protein: CASSHPWSLLLNTEAFF. The CDR3 coding sequence is TGCGCCAGCAGTCACCCCTGGTCTCTGCTATTGAACACTGAAGCTTTCTTT. The rearrangement links TRBV23-1 to TRBJ1-1, with no clear D. TRBV23-1 is known as an ORF, though its function is uncertain. The length of the CDR3 is 17 residues. V lost 3 bases, J lost 0 bases, and 17 bases lay in between.

The chain is built from TRBV24-1 and TRBJ1-1; D unclear. The CDR3 is made up of 12 amino acids. V lost 1 base, J lost 10 bases, and 9 bases lay in between. Germline values: CDR1 KGHDR, CDR2 SFDVKD. The CDR3 region is CATSDFSGPAFF. The CDR3 bases are TGTGCCACCAGTGATTTTTCCGGCCCAGCTTTCTTT.

In its sample, this clonotype was seen a few times. This rearrangement joins TRBV6-6 to TRBJ1-6, with D uncertain. Between the trimmed V and J ends, which lost 10 bases and 12 bases, there was a span of 13 bases. Germline CDR1 reads MNHNY; CDR2 reads SVGAGI (reference sequence). This CDR3 comprises 11 residues. The CDR3 DNA reads TGTGCCACTGTTTCCCGAGGACCCCTCCACTTT. Translating it yields CATVSRGPLHF.

The rearrangement links TRBV27 to TRBJ1-5; the D gene is possibly TRBD1 (6 bases). The germline V gene encodes CDR1 MNHEY and CDR2 SMNVEV (reference sequence). The CDR3 spans 14 residues. The V end was cut by 6 bases, the J end by 7 bases, with 16 bases between. Here the CDR3 reads CASSRGQTEQPQHF. The CDR3 nucleotides read TGTGCCAGCAGCCGAGGACAGACTGAGCAGCCCCAGCATTTT.

This clonotype was seen once. This chain connects TRBV25-1 to TRBJ1-5, with D possibly matching TRBD1 (6 bases). Trimming pared 2 bases from V and 4 bases from J, leaving 9 bases between. Germline V CDR1 and CDR2: MGHDK, SYGVNS. This CDR3 is 14 amino acids long. This CDR3 is CASSETGFNQPQHF. DNA for the CDR3: TGTGCCAGCAGTGAAACAGGGTTTAATCAGCCCCAGCATTTT.

CDR3 nucleotide sequence: TGTGCCAGCAGTTTCCCCGATTCGGGTGGCTACACCTTC. Translating it yields CASSFPDSGGYTF. The V gene is TRBV28, the J gene TRBJ1-2; no reliable D call. Germline V gene lookup returns CDR1 MDHEN and CDR2 SYDVKM. V was clipped by 3 bases and J by 7 bases, with 12 bases between them. The CDR3 length is 13 residues.

The gene calls are TRBV5-4 and TRBJ2-3, with 9 bases aligning to TRBD2. Germline V CDR1 and CDR2: SGHNT, YYREEE (reference sequence). J was trimmed by 3 bases and V by 3 bases; bases with no gene match: 5. The CDR3 length is 15 residues. Written as DNA, the CDR3 is TGTGCCAGCAGCTCCGCGGGGGGGAATACAGATACGCAGTATTTT. The encoded protein is CASSSAGGNTDTQYF.

J is TRBJ2-1 and V is TRBV7-8, with a tentative D call TRBD2 (6 bases). The CDR3 totals 12 residues. The V gene lost 6 bases and the J gene lost 6 bases, with 9 bases spanning the gap. Germline V CDR1 and CDR2: SGHVS, FQNEAQ. This CDR3 is CASRSGVNEQFF. The CDR3 DNA follows: TGTGCCAGCAGGTCGGGGGTCAATGAGCAGTTCTTC. The full variable domain, with the rest looked up from reference TRBV7-8 and TRBJ2-1, is GAGVSQSPRYKVAKRGQDVALRCDPISGHVSLFWYQQALGQGPEFLTYFQNEAQLDKSGLPSDRFFAERPEGSVSTLKIQRTQQEDSAVYLCASRSGVNEQFFGPGTRLTVL.

The chain combines TRBV20-1 with TRBJ2-4; the D call may be TRBD1 or TRBD2 (5 bases each). The CDR3 extends over 15 amino acids. Germline V gives CDR1 DFQATT, CDR2 SNEGSKA (reference sequence). V lost 0 bases, J lost 5 bases, and 14 bases lay in between. CDR3: CSARDARDGQNIQYF. In DNA, the CDR3 is TGCAGTGCTAGAGATGCTAGGGACGGACAAAACATTCAGTACTTC.

The chain combines TRBV20-1 with TRBJ1-4; D may be TRBD1 (5 bases). This CDR3 has 13 residues. Per germline, CDR1 DFQATT and CDR2 SNEGSKA (reference sequence). V was cut by 3 bases and J by 8 bases, with 13 bases left in between. This chain's CDR3 is CSASGRGREKLFF. For the CDR3, the DNA is TGCAGTGCTAGCGGGAGGGGTCGCGAAAAACTGTTTTTT.

The rearrangement joins TRBV29-1 to TRBJ2-1; unclear D gene. There are 15 residues in the CDR3. Germline CDR1 and CDR2: SQVTM and ANQGSEA. Trimming removed 4 bases from V and 1 base from J, with 14 bases in between. CDR3 region: CSVVWLFGSYNEQFF. CDR3 bases: TGCAGCGTTGTATGGCTATTTGGTTCCTACAATGAGCAGTTCTTC.

V is TRBV29-1 and J is TRBJ1-2; perhaps TRBD1 as D (5 bases). Trimming stripped 6 bases from V and 4 bases from J, with 9 bases between. The CDR3 is 11 residues long. Germline CDR1 is SQVTM and CDR2 is ANQGSEA. The CDR3 DNA reads as TGCAGCGTCGATGGGACCTATGGCTACACCTTC. Its translation: CSVDGTYGYTF.

V usage is TRBV29-1 and J usage is TRBJ2-1; 9 bases are a match to TRBD1. The CDR3 is 14 amino acids. CDR1 is SQVTM, CDR2 ANQGSEA, per germline. J gave up 2 bases and V 3 bases, and 2 bases lay outside the gene matches. The CDR3 region has the DNA TGCAGCGTTGACCGGGACAGGGCCTACAATGAGCAGTTCTTC. It specifies CSVDRDRAYNEQFF.

The V and J genes are TRBV7-9 and TRBJ1-6; no firm D call. V lost 4 bases and J 0 bases, leaving 10 bases between the germline ends. The germline V gene has CDR1 SEHNR and CDR2 FQNEAQ (reference sequence). This CDR3 has 16 residues. The CDR3 region has the DNA TGTGCCAGCAGCTCTGGACGGAGCTCCTATAATTCACCCCTCCACTTT. This encodes CASSSGRSSYNSPLHF.

The V gene is TRBV19, the J gene TRBJ1-2, with D perhaps TRBD1 (5 bases). CDR3 length: 12 residues. Deletions cut 6 bases from V and 3 bases from J, with 8 bases between. Germline V lookup: CDR1 LNHDA, CDR2 SQIVND (reference sequence). The CDR3 here is CASRKGHYGYTF. The CDR3 bases are TGTGCCAGTAGGAAGGGGCACTATGGCTACACCTTC.